These 27 T cell receptor beta chains share one sample of origin, sequenced in a study of regulatory T cells in long-lasting Graves disease (dated by TCRdb to about 2021). The method behind the library was multiplex PCR. The instrument given in TCRdb is Illumina HiSeq 4000. iRepertoire HTBI primers and Arm-PCR amplification of CDR3 regions were used to construct TCR beta libraries. The public reads were reanalyzed by TCRdb: fastp trimming at Q25, MiXCR alignment, in-frame beta chains only. CDR3 protein sequences are deduplicated, and each keeps its most common genes and DNA. Here the sample has 400,000 to 500,000 distinct CDR3 sequences; approximately 15% occur a single time. The top ten clonotypes cover 16% of the sample. This specimen's time point label, interpreted: newly diagnosed GD, antithyroid drugs for less than 3 months. For both TCR sequencing and RNA sequencing, RNA was extracted from PBMCs in TRIzol.

These data also formed part of another study, on T cells in Graves' hyperthyroidism and ophthalmopathy.

Source: peripheral blood mononuclear cells (PBMCs), taken at new diagnosis, from a patient treated with antithyroid drugs. These TCRs come from a woman aged 25 to 45 with Graves disease. Donor details come from another sample of the same person, matched by shared clones.

In DNA form, the CDR3 reads TGTGCCACCAGCAAACAACAGGGGGCTAATTCACCCCTCCACTTT. It yields the protein CATSKQQGANSPLHF. This sequence joins TRBV15 and TRBJ1-6, with 9 positions matching TRBD1. The CDR3 contains 15 residues. The V and J ends lost 4 bases and 6 bases, in that order; junction bases with no gene match: 4. CDR1 and CDR2 from the germline V gene are LNHNV and YYDKDF (reference sequence).

Note on this clonotype: One base away lies a much larger clone, so this may be a sequencing read error. The chain couples TRBV13 to TRBJ2-5; D uncertain. In germline, CDR1 is PRHDT, CDR2 FYEKMQ (reference sequence). CDR3 length: 16 residues. In DNA, the CDR3 is TGTGCCAGCAGCCAACTAAATGTGGCCCCTCAAGGGACCCAGTACTTC. It yields the protein CASSQLNVAPQGTQYF.

This clonotype was counted ten times or more. This chain uses TRBV2 with TRBJ2-1; a possible D gene is TRBD2 (5 bases). The CDR3 has 13 amino acids. Germline-derived CDR1 and CDR2 are SNHLY and FYNNEI. V was pared by 5 bases and J by 9 bases, with 14 bases between. CDR3 nucleotides: TGTGCCAGCAGTCCAGGACTCAACGGTGAGCAGTTCTTC. Amino acids: CASSPGLNGEQFF.

The chain employs TRBV10-2 and TRBJ1-5; D is unresolved. The V end lost 4 bases, the J end lost 0 bases, and 10 bases lay between the germline ends. The CDR3 totals 15 residues. The germline CDR1 and CDR2 sequences are WSHSY and SAAADI. The DNA for the CDR3 is TGCGCCAGCAGTGCTAGAGCTGATAGCAATCAGCCCCAGCATTTT. This sequence encodes CASSARADSNQPQHF.

The CDR3 is CASSPGTRSSRSTNEKLFF. The CDR3 DNA follows: TGTGCCAGCTCACCTGGGACGAGATCTAGCAGATCAACTAATGAAAAACTGTTTTTT. The genes are TRBV18 and TRBJ1-4, with a possible D match to TRBD1 (5 bases). V dropped 3 bases and J dropped 0 bases, with 20 bases sitting between them. Looked up from germline, CDR1 is KGHSH and CDR2 is LQKENI. The length of the CDR3 is 19 residues.

This clonotype was observed many times. A junction end diverges from the germline sequence, so it may reflect a read error. V gene TRBV12-3 or TRBV12-4 combines with J gene TRBJ2-2; 9 nucleotides align to TRBD2. There are 21 residues in the CDR3. CDR3 loop: CASSFDPPGLAIPSNAGELFF. CDR3 coding DNA: TGTGCCAGCAGTTTTGACCCGCCGGGACTAGCAATCCCCTCGAACGCCGGGGAGCTGTTTTTT.

Many counts were recorded for this clonotype. J is TRBJ2-1 and V is TRBV25-1; maybe TRBD2 (6 bases). The CDR3 totals 15 residues. Germline V gene data show CDR1 as MGHDK and CDR2 as SYGVNS. Trimming shortened V by 1 base and J by 6 bases, and 13 bases separated the two germline ends. The CDR3 is CASSEWREESNEQFF. The CDR3 coding sequence is TGTGCCAGCAGTGAATGGAGGGAGGAGTCCAATGAGCAGTTCTTC. The complete variable domain, with remaining parts taken from reference TRBV25-1 and TRBJ2-1, reads EADIYQTPRYLVIGTGKKITLECSQTMGHDKMYWYQQDPGMELHLIHYSYGVNSTEKGDLSSESTVSRIRTEHFPLTLESARPSHTSQYLCASSEWREESNEQFFGPGTRLTVL.

This clonotype occurred many times. The chain joins TRBV27 to TRBJ2-1; no definite D call. Germline V CDR1 and CDR2: MNHEY, SMNVEV (reference sequence). V gave up 5 bases and J gave up 2 bases, with 7 bases separating them. This CDR3 is built from 13 residues. The CDR3 sequence: CASSPATYNEQFF. In nucleotides, the CDR3 is TGTGCCAGCAGTCCAGCAACCTACAATGAGCAGTTCTTC.

The rearrangement links TRBV7-2 to TRBJ1-2; 12 bases are a match to TRBD1. Germline-derived CDR1 and CDR2 are SGHTA and FQGNSA. CDR3 size: 16 residues. V was pared by 0 bases and J by 8 bases, with 7 bases of the junction left unmatched. The CDR3 nucleotides read TGTGCCAGCAGCTTAGCCGGGACAGGGGGCGCAGAGGGCTACACCTTC. It is translated as CASSLAGTGGAEGYTF. The whole variable domain, remainder taken from reference TRBV7-2 and TRBJ1-2, is GAGVSQSPSNKVTEKGKDVELRCDPISGHTALYWYRQSLGQGLEFLIYFQGNSAPDKSGLPSDRFSAERTGGSVSTLTIQRTQQEDSAVYLCASSLAGTGGAEGYTFGSGTRLTVV.

This clonotype has a count of ten or more. This sequence joins TRBV27 and TRBJ1-5, with 7 bases aligning to TRBD1. In germline, CDR1 is MNHEY, CDR2 SMNVEV (reference sequence). This CDR3 region has 14 residues. V shed 4 bases and J 4 bases; nucleotides not matched to a gene: 4. The CDR3 DNA reads TGTGCCAGCAGTTCCGGGACAGCGAATCAGCCCCAGCATTTT. As protein: CASSSGTANQPQHF.

This clonotype came up a few times. The junction differs from germline at one of its ends, possibly a read error. The V gene is TRBV5-1, the J gene TRBJ2-1; D is possibly TRBD2 (5 bases). The germline V gene encodes CDR1 SGHRS and CDR2 YFSETQ. The CDR3 loop spans 12 amino acids. The CDR3 spells CASSLGAEPGSF. DNA of the CDR3: TGCGCCAGCAGCTTGGGAGCGGAGCCCGGATCCTTC.

V gene TRBV3-1 combines with J gene TRBJ1-2; D is ambiguous. The CDR3 length is 13 residues. Per germline, CDR1 LGHDT and CDR2 YNNKEL (reference sequence). Trimming took off 1 base at V and 8 bases at J, with 11 bases between the two ends. CDR3 protein: CASSQADLEGYTF. The DNA of the CDR3 is TGTGCCAGCAGCCAAGCGGACCTTGAAGGCTACACCTTC.

This clonotype was counted ten times or more. V and J are TRBV20-1 and TRBJ2-3, with D perhaps TRBD1 or TRBD2 (5 bases each). V dropped 3 bases and J dropped 2 bases, with 18 bases sitting between them. Germline V lookup: CDR1 DFQATT, CDR2 SNEGSKA (reference sequence). The CDR3 has 16 residues. Written as DNA, the CDR3 is TGCAGTGCTAGTTCAGTTTCCTCTGGGACCACAGATACGCAGTATTTT. Translating gives CSASSVSSGTTDTQYF.

This clonotype appeared many times. The chain has TRBV7-3 and TRBJ2-1, with D unresolved. The CDR3 runs 14 residues. With 3 bases removed from V and 3 bases from J, the gap between germline ends came to 9 bases. Per germline, CDR1 SGHTA and CDR2 FQGTGA. The chain's CDR3 is CASSFDGNYNEQFF. The CDR3 region has the DNA TGTGCCAGCAGCTTCGACGGAAACTACAATGAGCAGTTCTTC. Based on the CDR3 plus reference TRBV7-3 and TRBJ2-1, the full variable domain is GAGVSQTPSNKVTEKGKYVELRCDPISGHTALYWYRQSLGQGPEFLIYFQGTGAADDSGLPNDRFFAVRPEGSVSTLKIQRTERGDSAVYLCASSFDGNYNEQFFGPGTRLTVL.

This clonotype was seen many times. This chain joins TRBV6-5 and TRBJ2-2, with TRBD1 matching over 11 bases. CDR1 is MNHEY, CDR2 SVGAGI, per germline. V lost 3 bases and J lost 7; bases outside the gene matches: 7. The CDR3 has 16 residues. CDR3 bases: TGTGCCAGCAGTTATAGGACAGGGGGCGTCGGCGGGGAGCTGTTTTTT. It specifies CASSYRTGGVGGELFF.

This clonotype was observed a handful of times. The V call is TRBV5-1, the J call TRBJ1-1; 8 nucleotides agree with TRBD1. Germline V gene lookup returns CDR1 SGHRS and CDR2 YFSETQ. V dropped 0 bases and J dropped 1; count of bases not matched to a gene: 5. The CDR3 sequence is 16 residues long. The CDR3 nucleotides read TGCGCCAGCAGCTTGGGCAGGGGGCTCTCGAACACTGAAGCTTTCTTT. It is translated as CASSLGRGLSNTEAFF.

Only a few counts were recorded for this clonotype. CDR3 in amino acids: CATSSPPQKDTQYF. The DNA for the CDR3 is TGTGCCACCAGCAGCCCCCCACAGAAAGATACGCAGTATTTT. The V call is TRBV15, the J call TRBJ2-3; D unresolved. Germline-derived CDR1 and CDR2 are LNHNV and YYDKDF (reference sequence). The CDR3 spans 14 residues. Trimming cost V 3 bases and J 5 bases, with 12 bases left between them.

This CDR3 is CAIKDGLADYNEQFF. As DNA, the CDR3 is TGTGCCATCAAGGACGGACTAGCGGACTACAATGAGCAGTTCTTC. The chain combines TRBV10-3 with TRBJ2-1; TRBD2 matches 10 bases. The CDR3 sequence is 15 residues long. V was pared by 7 bases and J by 3 bases, with 6 bases of the junction left unmatched. Looked up from germline, CDR1 is ENHRY and CDR2 is SYGVKD.

The table lists this clonotype with many counts. The rearrangement uses TRBV29-1 and TRBJ2-1; 10 nucleotides align to TRBD2. Trimming removed 6 bases from V and 9 bases from J; junction bases left unmatched: 8. The CDR3 spans 13 residues. The germline V gene has CDR1 SQVTM and CDR2 ANQGSEA. CDR3 sequence reads: CSVGSGRDVEQFF. Here the CDR3 DNA reads TGCAGCGTCGGCAGCGGGAGGGACGTTGAGCAGTTCTTC.

There are many counts of this clonotype. J is TRBJ1-1 and V is TRBV30; D unresolved. The CDR3 has 11 residues. V was pared by 0 bases and J by 6 bases, with 5 bases between. CDR1 is GTSNPN, CDR2 SVGIG, per germline (reference sequence). The CDR3 bases are TGTGCCTGGAGTGTAAGAGCTGAAGCTTTCTTT. Translated: CAWSVRAEAFF.

This clonotype has a count of ten or more. The rearrangement uses TRBV28 and TRBJ1-1; 7 bases are shared with TRBD1. Germline lookup yields CDR1 MDHEN and CDR2 SYDVKM. The V and J ends lost 4 bases and 4 bases, in that order; junction bases with no gene match: 9. The CDR3 runs 15 residues. The CDR3 region is CASSSARQGGTEAFF. For the CDR3, the DNA is TGTGCCAGCAGTTCCGCCCGACAGGGAGGCACTGAAGCTTTCTTT. Looking up the rest from reference TRBV28 and TRBJ1-1 gives the full variable domain: DVKVTQSSRYLVKRTGEKVFLECVQDMDHENMFWYRQDPGLGLRLIYFSYDVKMKEKGDIPEGYSVSREKKERFSLILESASTNQTSMYLCASSSARQGGTEAFFGQGTRLTVV.

This clonotype has ten or more counts. This rearrangement joins TRBV12-3 or TRBV12-4 to TRBJ1-1; D is perhaps TRBD1 (6 bases). CDR3 length equals 13 residues. V was pared by 7 bases and J by 1 base, with 10 bases between. The CDR3 reads CASNQQGNTEAFF. Written as DNA, the CDR3 is TGTGCCAGCAACCAACAGGGGAACACTGAAGCTTTCTTT.

This clonotype has only one observation. A read error is likely here: a far larger clone is one base away. The chain carries TRBV6-2 or TRBV6-3 and TRBJ2-1; tentative D call: TRBD1 (5 bases). The CDR3 totals 14 residues. Germline CDR1 reads MNHEY; CDR2 reads SVGEGT. The germline V and J ends were trimmed by 5 bases and 10 bases, with 18 bases remaining between them. DNA for the CDR3: TGTGCCAGCAGTCAGGGTCGCGATTACTACGAGCAGTTCTTC. Protein product: CASSQGRDYYEQFF.

The genes are TRBV6-1 and TRBJ2-7; the match to TRBD1 covers 8 bases. The CDR3 sequence is 13 residues long. The germline V gene encodes CDR1 MNHNS and CDR2 SASEGT. V lost 7 bases and J lost 7; bases outside the gene matches: 9. The CDR3 protein is CASKSQGAGEQYF. The CDR3 DNA is TGTGCCAGCAAATCTCAGGGGGCGGGAGAGCAGTACTTC.

This clonotype was counted ten times or more. The rearrangement uses TRBV6-2 or TRBV6-3 and TRBJ2-1, with 8 bases aligning to TRBD2. The CDR3 has 15 amino acids. Germline values: CDR1 MNHEY, CDR2 SVGEGT. V was pared by 6 bases and J by 5 bases, with 9 bases of the junction left unmatched. DNA for the CDR3: TGTGCCAGCAGCCAAGTGGTAGCGGGACACAATGAGCAGTTCTTC. Encoded protein: CASSQVVAGHNEQFF.

At least ten counts were recorded for this clonotype. The chain couples TRBV30 to TRBJ1-1; D is undetermined. The CDR3 has 13 residues. Germline V CDR1 and CDR2: GTSNPN, SVGIG (reference sequence). Between the trimmed V and J ends, which lost 1 base and 5 bases, there was a span of 11 bases. CDR3 nucleotides: TGTGCCTGGAGTGGCGGGGAAGGGACTGAAGCTTTCTTT. This gives the protein CAWSGGEGTEAFF.

This clonotype has more than one count but fewer than ten. The chain is built from TRBV19 and TRBJ1-1; TRBD1 is a possible D gene (5 bases). V dropped 4 bases and J dropped 4 bases, with 16 bases sitting between them. The germline V gene encodes CDR1 LNHDA and CDR2 SQIVND (reference sequence). The CDR3 covers 15 residues. CDR3 amino acids: CASSKEGSGITEAFF. The CDR3 nucleotides are TGTGCCAGTAGTAAGGAGGGGTCCGGAATCACTGAAGCTTTCTTT.